What follows describes a single TCR beta chain. What it recognizes is unknown. This sample was taken from a study of cytomegalovirus exposure and HLA in healthy donors. Study conclusions and caveats: As confirmed in vitro, a few CMV-associated chains were specific for CMV antigens. Association of a missense DCLRE1C variant with TCR beta V- and J-gene trimming was reported in a later analysis. In all likelihood, a cluster of highly shared sequence variants was a sequencing artifact. An analysis that came later showed most CMV-associated TCR beta chains appearing HLA-restricted.

PCR was performed using 60 Vbeta and 13 Jbeta primers. The repertoire was sequenced with immunoSEQ multiplex PCR; TCRdb's copy has only in-frame clones and lacks some. The sample records more than 200,000 clones, over 80% being singletons. The sequencing sample was made of PBMCs. The TCR originated in a middle-aged man in good health and CMV-seropositive.

This CDR3 is CASSSGRATDTQYF. In DNA, the CDR3 is TGCGCCAGCAGTAGCGGGAGGGCCACAGATACGCAGTATTTT. V is TRBV10-2 and J is TRBJ2-3, with 10 bases matching TRBD2. The germline V gene encodes CDR1 WSHSY and CDR2 SAAADI. The J segment lost 2 bases and the V segment lost 5 bases, leaving 1 base of the junction unmatched. CDR3 length: 14 amino acids.